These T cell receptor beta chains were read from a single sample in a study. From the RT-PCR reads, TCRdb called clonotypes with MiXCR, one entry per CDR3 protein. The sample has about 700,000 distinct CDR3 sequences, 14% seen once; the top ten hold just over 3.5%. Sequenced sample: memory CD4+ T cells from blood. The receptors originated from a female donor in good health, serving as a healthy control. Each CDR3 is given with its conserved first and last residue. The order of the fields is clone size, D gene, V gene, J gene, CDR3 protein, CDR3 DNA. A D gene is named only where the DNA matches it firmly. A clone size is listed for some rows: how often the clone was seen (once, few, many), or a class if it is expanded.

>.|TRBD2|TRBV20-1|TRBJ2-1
CSSSPGLASPNEQFF
TGCAGTTCCTCGCCGGGACTAGCGTCCCCCAATGAGCAGTTCTTC
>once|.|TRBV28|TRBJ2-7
CASKTGYEQYF
TGTGCCAGTAAGACCGGTTACGAGCAGTACTTC
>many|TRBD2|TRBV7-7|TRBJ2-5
CASSPGLAGYAETQYF
TGTGCCAGCAGCCCAGGACTAGCGGGATATGCGGAGACCCAGTACTTC
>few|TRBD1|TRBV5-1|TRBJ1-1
CASSWGPGQGNTEAFF
TGCGCCAGCAGCTGGGGGCCGGGACAGGGTAACACTGAAGCTTTCTTT
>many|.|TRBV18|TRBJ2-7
CASSVGGVGQYF
TGTGCCAGCTCAGTAGGTGGAGTCGGGCAGTACTTC
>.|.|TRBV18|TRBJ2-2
CASSPPAGRGTGELFF
TGTGCCAGCTCACCACCGGCAGGGAGAGGCACCGGGGAGCTGTTTTTT
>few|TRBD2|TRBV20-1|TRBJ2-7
CSARDGTSGRWGSEQYF
TGCAGTGCTAGAGACGGGACTAGCGGGAGGTGGGGAAGCGAGCAGTACTTC
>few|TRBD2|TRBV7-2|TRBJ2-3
CASSLMGTSGDTQYF
TGTGCCAGCAGCTTAATGGGGACTAGCGGCGATACGCAGTATTTT
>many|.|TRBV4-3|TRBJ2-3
CASSQEVGGATDTQYF
TGCGCCAGCAGCCAAGAAGTCGGGGGAGCCACAGATACGCAGTATTTT
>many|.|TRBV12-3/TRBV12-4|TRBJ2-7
CASSPGFSSYEQYF
TGTGCCAGCAGTCCCGGATTTAGCTCCTACGAGCAGTACTTC